Listed below are T cell receptor beta chains from one sample, sequenced in a study of control samples from healthy donors and cancer patients. Sequenced by immunoSEQ multiplex PCR; TCRdb stores in-frame clones only, minus some. The sample contains 110,000 to 150,000 clones, 89% of which appear only once. Sequences were obtained from blood. These TCRs come from a man aged 30 to 45 in good health. Each CDR3 is given with its conserved first and last residue. The D gene is left open where the match is weak. Some rows mark clone size as missing; the rest say once, few, many or name a class of expanded clone.

cdr3_nt: TGTGCCAGCAGCGTCAGTCAGAATCTGGACTATGGCTACACCTTC
cdr3_aa: CASSVSQNLDYGYTF
clone_size: NA
v_call: TRBV9
d_call: NA
j_call: TRBJ1-2

cdr3_nt: TGTGCCAGCAGCTTAACTTTAGGCCTAGCGGGAGGCCCTCCCCCCTACGAGCAGTACTTC
cdr3_aa: CASSLTLGLAGGPPPYEQYF
clone_size: NA
v_call: TRBV11-3
d_call: TRBD2
j_call: TRBJ2-7

cdr3_nt: TGTGCCAGCAGCATGGACAGGGGCACTGAAGCTTTCTTT
cdr3_aa: CASSMDRGTEAFF
clone_size: NA
v_call: TRBV9
d_call: TRBD1
j_call: TRBJ1-1

cdr3_nt: TGTGCCAGCAGCCAAGACAGGGATACAGCTTTCTTT
cdr3_aa: CASSQDRDTAFF
clone_size: NA
v_call: TRBV3-1/TRBV3-2
d_call: NA
j_call: TRBJ1-1

cdr3_nt: TGTGCCAGCGGGCCTTACCACTATCGCAATCAGCCCCAGCATTTT
cdr3_aa: CASGPYHYRNQPQHF
clone_size: NA
v_call: TRBV3-1/TRBV3-2
d_call: NA
j_call: TRBJ1-5

cdr3_nt: TGCAGCGTTATTGAAGGATCGAATCAGCCCCAGCATTTT
cdr3_aa: CSVIEGSNQPQHF
clone_size: NA
v_call: TRBV29-1
d_call: NA
j_call: TRBJ1-5

cdr3_nt: TGTGCCAGCAGCGGGTCCCCTTCCTACGAGCAGTACTTC
cdr3_aa: CASSGSPSYEQYF
clone_size: few
v_call: TRBV6-5
d_call: NA
j_call: TRBJ2-7

cdr3_nt: TGTGCCAGCAGTGAAGCGGAACAGGGTGGCGGCTACACCTTC
cdr3_aa: CASSEAEQGGGYTF
clone_size: NA
v_call: TRBV2
d_call: NA
j_call: TRBJ1-2

cdr3_nt: TGTGCCAGCTCACCTCCTAGTGCCGGGGAGCTGTTTTTT
cdr3_aa: CASSPPSAGELFF
clone_size: NA
v_call: TRBV18
d_call: NA
j_call: TRBJ2-2

cdr3_nt: TGTGCCAGCAGCTTAGTGGGGACTTACGGGGCACCCCTCCACTTT
cdr3_aa: CASSLVGTYGAPLHF
clone_size: NA
v_call: TRBV7-2
d_call: NA
j_call: TRBJ1-6

cdr3_nt: TGTGCCAGCAGTTGGGCAGGGCTTAGCACAGATACGCAGTATTTT
cdr3_aa: CASSWAGLSTDTQYF
clone_size: NA
v_call: TRBV6-4
d_call: NA
j_call: TRBJ2-3

cdr3_nt: TGTGCCAGCAGCAAGACAGACTCCTACAATGAGCAGTTCTTC
cdr3_aa: CASSKTDSYNEQFF
clone_size: NA
v_call: TRBV9
d_call: NA
j_call: TRBJ2-1

cdr3_nt: TGCAGCGTTGGGGTTGGGGTCAGAGATACGCAGTATTTT
cdr3_aa: CSVGVGVRDTQYF
clone_size: NA
v_call: TRBV29-1
d_call: NA
j_call: TRBJ2-3

cdr3_nt: TGCAGCGGTGCGGGGGACAGGGGTAACGAGCAGTACTTC
cdr3_aa: CSGAGDRGNEQYF
clone_size: NA
v_call: TRBV29-1
d_call: TRBD1
j_call: TRBJ2-7

cdr3_nt: TGCGCCAGCAGCTTGTCGGCTGGGTTCCAAGAGACCCAGTACTTC
cdr3_aa: CASSLSAGFQETQYF
clone_size: NA
v_call: TRBV5-1
d_call: NA
j_call: TRBJ2-5

cdr3_nt: TGTGCCAGTAGTAGCGGGGGGAATCCTACCTACGAGCAGTACTTC
cdr3_aa: CASSSGGNPTYEQYF
clone_size: NA
v_call: TRBV19
d_call: TRBD2
j_call: TRBJ2-7

cdr3_nt: TGTGCCAGCAGCCAAGAGGACAGAAAAAACATTCAGTACTTC
cdr3_aa: CASSQEDRKNIQYF
clone_size: NA
v_call: TRBV3-1/TRBV3-2
d_call: NA
j_call: TRBJ2-4

cdr3_nt: TGCGCCAGCAGCTTGGGACAGAGCTCCTACAATGAGCAGTTCTTC
cdr3_aa: CASSLGQSSYNEQFF
clone_size: NA
v_call: TRBV5-1
d_call: NA
j_call: TRBJ2-1

cdr3_nt: TGTGCCAGCAGCTTAGGGGGTAGTGAGCAGTTCTTC
cdr3_aa: CASSLGGSEQFF
clone_size: NA
v_call: TRBV7-2
d_call: NA
j_call: TRBJ2-1

cdr3_nt: TGTGCCAGCATGAAAGATGGCTACACCTTC
cdr3_aa: CASMKDGYTF
clone_size: NA
v_call: TRBV7-2
d_call: NA
j_call: TRBJ1-2

cdr3_nt: TGTGCCAGCAGTGAAAGAGGGGGGCAGGGGGCTGAAGCTTTCTTT
cdr3_aa: CASSERGGQGAEAFF
clone_size: NA
v_call: TRBV2
d_call: TRBD1
j_call: TRBJ1-1

cdr3_nt: TGTGCCAGCAGCGTAGCTACAGGGGTTTTCGTCTCCTACAATGAGCAGTTCTTC
cdr3_aa: CASSVATGVFVSYNEQFF
clone_size: NA
v_call: TRBV9
d_call: TRBD1
j_call: TRBJ2-1

cdr3_nt: TGTGCCAGCAGCTTTATGGTACCCCCAGAGACCCAGTACTTC
cdr3_aa: CASSFMVPPETQYF
clone_size: NA
v_call: TRBV5-4
d_call: NA
j_call: TRBJ2-5

cdr3_nt: TGTGCCAGCAGTTGGGACAGCAATCAGCCCCAGCATTTT
cdr3_aa: CASSWDSNQPQHF
clone_size: NA
v_call: TRBV27
d_call: NA
j_call: TRBJ1-5

cdr3_nt: TGCAGTGCCGCCACCCTCAGGGAGCAGTTCTTC
cdr3_aa: CSAATLREQFF
clone_size: NA
v_call: TRBV20-1
d_call: NA
j_call: TRBJ2-1

cdr3_nt: TGTGCCAGCAGCAAAGACAAACCGCGGTTCTTC
cdr3_aa: CASSKDKPRFF
clone_size: NA
v_call: TRBV21-1
d_call: NA
j_call: TRBJ2-1

cdr3_nt: TGTGCCAGCAGCATCCCCGGGGGGGCTCGTAATTCACCCCTCCACTTT
cdr3_aa: CASSIPGGARNSPLHF
clone_size: NA
v_call: TRBV5-4
d_call: NA
j_call: TRBJ1-6

cdr3_nt: TGCAGTGCTAGTCTTTCCGAGGGCAATCAGCCCCAGCATTTT
cdr3_aa: CSASLSEGNQPQHF
clone_size: NA
v_call: TRBV20-1
d_call: NA
j_call: TRBJ1-5

cdr3_nt: TGCGCCAGCAGCCAAGATGGGTATTCTAATGAAAAACTGTTTTTT
cdr3_aa: CASSQDGYSNEKLFF
clone_size: NA
v_call: TRBV4-3
d_call: NA
j_call: TRBJ1-4

cdr3_nt: TGTGCCAGCGCGGGAGGGAATCAAGAGACCCAGTACTTC
cdr3_aa: CASAGGNQETQYF
clone_size: NA
v_call: TRBV7-8
d_call: TRBD2
j_call: TRBJ2-5

cdr3_nt: TGTGCCAGCAGTGAGCCGGGACGCCTTAATGAAAAACTGTTTTTT
cdr3_aa: CASSEPGRLNEKLFF
clone_size: NA
v_call: TRBV6-1
d_call: NA
j_call: TRBJ1-4

cdr3_nt: TGCGCCAGCAGCCAGGACAGTGCGAACACTGAAGCTTTCTTT
cdr3_aa: CASSQDSANTEAFF
clone_size: NA
v_call: TRBV5-1
d_call: NA
j_call: TRBJ1-1

cdr3_nt: TGCGCCACCTCGATAGGGACGGCTAATGAAAAACTGTTTTTT
cdr3_aa: CATSIGTANEKLFF
clone_size: NA
v_call: TRBV10-1
d_call: NA
j_call: TRBJ1-4

cdr3_nt: TGTGCCAGCAGCCGATCTGACTATGGCTACACCTTC
cdr3_aa: CASSRSDYGYTF
clone_size: NA
v_call: TRBV7-3
d_call: NA
j_call: TRBJ1-2

cdr3_nt: TGTGCCAGCAGCGGGGTGAGGGAAAGCTCTGGAAACACCATATATTTT
cdr3_aa: CASSGVRESSGNTIYF
clone_size: NA
v_call: TRBV7-9
d_call: NA
j_call: TRBJ1-3

cdr3_nt: TGCGCCAGCAGCGCGGCAGCGGGAGGGCCCGAGCAGTACTTC
cdr3_aa: CASSAAAGGPEQYF
clone_size: NA
v_call: TRBV5-1
d_call: TRBD2
j_call: TRBJ2-7

cdr3_nt: TGTGCCAGCAGCCCCAGTGGGACTAGCAGTTACGAGCAGTACTTC
cdr3_aa: CASSPSGTSSYEQYF
clone_size: NA
v_call: TRBV9
d_call: TRBD2
j_call: TRBJ2-7

cdr3_nt: TGTGCCACCAGTGCGTCACTAGCGGGGGGCTACGAGCAGTACTTC
cdr3_aa: CATSASLAGGYEQYF
clone_size: NA
v_call: TRBV24-1
d_call: TRBD2
j_call: TRBJ2-7

cdr3_nt: TGTGCCAGCAGCTTAGACGTGAACACCATATATTTT
cdr3_aa: CASSLDVNTIYF
clone_size: few
v_call: TRBV11-3
d_call: NA
j_call: TRBJ1-3

cdr3_nt: TGTGCCAGCAGCTTAACTCGAAGTGGGGAGCTGTTTTTT
cdr3_aa: CASSLTRSGELFF
clone_size: NA
v_call: TRBV7-2
d_call: NA
j_call: TRBJ2-2

cdr3_nt: TGTGCCTGGAGTGTATGGAGTGGGGGGCAGAGATCTGGAAACACCATATATTTT
cdr3_aa: CAWSVWSGGQRSGNTIYF
clone_size: NA
v_call: TRBV30
d_call: NA
j_call: TRBJ1-3

cdr3_nt: TGTGCCAGCAGCCAAGATATACGCCCGCTACATAGTACACCCCTCCACTTT
cdr3_aa: CASSQDIRPLHSTPLHF
clone_size: NA
v_call: TRBV14
d_call: NA
j_call: TRBJ1-6

cdr3_nt: TGCAGCGTTACTAGCGGAAGCGACTCCTACGAGCAGTACTTC
cdr3_aa: CSVTSGSDSYEQYF
clone_size: NA
v_call: TRBV29-1
d_call: TRBD2
j_call: TRBJ2-7

cdr3_nt: TGTGCCAGTAGTGACCCTCTTAGCGGGGGGGCAGGAGAGACCCAGTACTTC
cdr3_aa: CASSDPLSGGAGETQYF
clone_size: NA
v_call: TRBV19
d_call: TRBD2
j_call: TRBJ2-5

cdr3_nt: TGTGCCAGTAGTATCCAAGAACGGGGCATGGGTGGCTACACCTTC
cdr3_aa: CASSIQERGMGGYTF
clone_size: once
v_call: TRBV19
d_call: NA
j_call: TRBJ1-2

cdr3_nt: TGTGCCAGCAGCGTCGTAAGCGAGCAGTACTTC
cdr3_aa: CASSVVSEQYF
clone_size: NA
v_call: TRBV5-8
d_call: NA
j_call: TRBJ2-7

cdr3_nt: TGTGCCAGCAGTAGTCGCTGGACAGGGTTTAACTATGGCTACACCTTC
cdr3_aa: CASSSRWTGFNYGYTF
clone_size: NA
v_call: TRBV2
d_call: TRBD1
j_call: TRBJ1-2

cdr3_nt: TGTGCCAGCAGCGCCAGGGGGAAAACAAACTACGCAGGGTATTTT
cdr3_aa: CASSARGKTNYAGYF
clone_size: NA
v_call: TRBV6-2/TRBV6-3
d_call: TRBD1
j_call: TRBJ2-3

cdr3_nt: TGTGCCAGCAGTGGCGGGGGGGCCACAGATACGCAGTATTTT
cdr3_aa: CASSGGGATDTQYF
clone_size: few
v_call: TRBV6-4
d_call: TRBD2
j_call: TRBJ2-3

cdr3_nt: TGTGCCAGCAGTTTCTCCTCTGGTCAGCCCCAGCATTTT
cdr3_aa: CASSFSSGQPQHF
clone_size: NA
v_call: TRBV28
d_call: NA
j_call: TRBJ1-5

cdr3_nt: TGTGCCAGCAGATACAGGGAGACAGATACGCAGTATTTT
cdr3_aa: CASRYRETDTQYF
clone_size: NA
v_call: TRBV27
d_call: NA
j_call: TRBJ2-3

cdr3_nt: TGTGCCAGCAGAAAGGGACTAGCGCTAGGGACCCAGTACTTC
cdr3_aa: CASRKGLALGTQYF
clone_size: NA
v_call: TRBV6-5
d_call: TRBD2
j_call: TRBJ2-5

cdr3_nt: TGTGCCAGCAGTAACACAGGGATGAACACCGGGGAGCTGTTTTTT
cdr3_aa: CASSNTGMNTGELFF
clone_size: NA
v_call: TRBV11-2
d_call: NA
j_call: TRBJ2-2

cdr3_nt: TGTGCCAGCAGCGTAGTGCAGGGTTTCACTGAAGCTTTCTTT
cdr3_aa: CASSVVQGFTEAFF
clone_size: NA
v_call: TRBV9
d_call: NA
j_call: TRBJ1-1

cdr3_nt: TGTGCCAGCAGCGTAAGGTCAGGGCCTAGCGACGAGCAGTACTTC
cdr3_aa: CASSVRSGPSDEQYF
clone_size: NA
v_call: TRBV9
d_call: NA
j_call: TRBJ2-7